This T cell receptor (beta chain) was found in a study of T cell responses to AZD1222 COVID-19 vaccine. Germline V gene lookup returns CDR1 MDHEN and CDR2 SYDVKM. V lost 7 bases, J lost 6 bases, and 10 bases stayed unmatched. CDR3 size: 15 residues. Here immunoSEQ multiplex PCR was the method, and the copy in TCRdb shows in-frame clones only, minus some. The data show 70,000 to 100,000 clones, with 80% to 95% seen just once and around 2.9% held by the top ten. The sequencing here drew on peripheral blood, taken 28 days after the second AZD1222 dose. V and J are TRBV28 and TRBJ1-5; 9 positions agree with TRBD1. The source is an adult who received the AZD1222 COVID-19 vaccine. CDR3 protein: CASTTDRGLLQPQHF. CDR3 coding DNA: TGTGCCAGCACCACGGACAGGGGATTACTTCAGCCCCAGCATTTT.